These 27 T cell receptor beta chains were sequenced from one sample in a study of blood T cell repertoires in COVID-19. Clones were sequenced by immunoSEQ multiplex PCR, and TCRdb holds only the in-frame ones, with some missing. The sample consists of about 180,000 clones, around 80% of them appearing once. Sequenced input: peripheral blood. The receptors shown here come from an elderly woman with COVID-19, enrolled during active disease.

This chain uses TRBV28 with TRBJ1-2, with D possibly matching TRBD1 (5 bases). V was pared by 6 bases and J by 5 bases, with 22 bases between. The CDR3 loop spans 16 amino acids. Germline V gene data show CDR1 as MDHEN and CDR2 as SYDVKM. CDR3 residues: CASSPPGDGGWYGYTF. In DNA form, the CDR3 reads TGTGCCAGCAGCCCACCCGGAGACGGGGGTTGGTATGGCTACACCTTC.

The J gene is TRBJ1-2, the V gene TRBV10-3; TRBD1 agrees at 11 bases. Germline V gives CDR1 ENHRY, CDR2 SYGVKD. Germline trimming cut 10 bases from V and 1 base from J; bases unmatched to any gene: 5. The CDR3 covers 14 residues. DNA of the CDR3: TGTGCCACAAGAGGGACAGGGGGTAACTATGGCTACACCTTC. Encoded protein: CATRGTGGNYGYTF.

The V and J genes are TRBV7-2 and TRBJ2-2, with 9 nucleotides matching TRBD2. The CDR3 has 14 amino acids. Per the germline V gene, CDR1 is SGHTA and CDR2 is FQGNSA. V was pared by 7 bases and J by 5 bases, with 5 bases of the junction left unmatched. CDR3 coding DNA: TGTGCCAGCACGCACACTAGCGGGACCGGGGAGCTGTTTTTT. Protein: CASTHTSGTGELFF.

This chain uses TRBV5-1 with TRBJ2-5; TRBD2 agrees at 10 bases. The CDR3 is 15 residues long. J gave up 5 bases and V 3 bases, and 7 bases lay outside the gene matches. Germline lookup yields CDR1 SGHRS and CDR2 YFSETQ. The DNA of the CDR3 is TGCGCCAGCAGCTCGTTCCTAGCGGGAGCTGAGACCCAGTACTTC. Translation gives CASSSFLAGAETQYF.

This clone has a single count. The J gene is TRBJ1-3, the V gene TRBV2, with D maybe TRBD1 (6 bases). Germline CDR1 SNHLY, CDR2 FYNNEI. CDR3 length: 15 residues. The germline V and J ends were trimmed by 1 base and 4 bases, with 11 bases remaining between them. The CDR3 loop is CASSEEAGVGNTIYF. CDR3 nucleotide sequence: TGTGCCAGCAGTGAAGAGGCAGGGGTCGGAAACACCATATATTTT.

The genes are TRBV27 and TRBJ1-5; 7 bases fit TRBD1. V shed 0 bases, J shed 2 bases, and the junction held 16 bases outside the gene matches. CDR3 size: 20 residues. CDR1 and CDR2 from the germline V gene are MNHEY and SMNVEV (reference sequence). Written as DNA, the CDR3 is TGTGCCAGCAGTTTATCGAAGTGGGGCAGGGGGTACAGCGGCAATCAGCCCCAGCATTTT. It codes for CASSLSKWGRGYSGNQPQHF.

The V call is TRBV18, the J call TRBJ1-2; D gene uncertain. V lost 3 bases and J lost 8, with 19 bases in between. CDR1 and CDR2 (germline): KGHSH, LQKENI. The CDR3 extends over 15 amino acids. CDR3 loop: CASSPPNLTPGGYTF. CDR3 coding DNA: TGTGCCAGCTCACCTCCCAACCTCACCCCGGGGGGCTACACCTTC.

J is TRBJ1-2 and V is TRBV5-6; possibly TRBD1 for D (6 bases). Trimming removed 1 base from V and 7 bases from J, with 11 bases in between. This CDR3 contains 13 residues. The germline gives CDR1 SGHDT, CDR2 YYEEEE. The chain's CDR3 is CASSLSTGGGYTF. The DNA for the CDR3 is TGTGCCAGCAGCTTGTCGACAGGTGGTGGCTACACCTTC.

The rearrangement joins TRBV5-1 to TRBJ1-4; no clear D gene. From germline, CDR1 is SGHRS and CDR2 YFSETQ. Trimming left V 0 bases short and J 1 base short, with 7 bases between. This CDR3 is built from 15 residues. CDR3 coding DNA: TGCGCCAGCAGCTTGGCACGGGAAACTAATGAAAAACTGTTTTTT. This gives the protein CASSLARETNEKLFF.

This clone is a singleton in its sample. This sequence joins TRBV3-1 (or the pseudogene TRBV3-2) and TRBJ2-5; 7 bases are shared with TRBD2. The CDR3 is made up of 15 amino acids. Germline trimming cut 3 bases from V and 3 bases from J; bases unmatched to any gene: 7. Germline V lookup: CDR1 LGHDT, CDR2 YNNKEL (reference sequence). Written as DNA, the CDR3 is TGTGCCAGCAGCCATCGAGGAGCGGGAAAAGAGACCCAGTACTTC. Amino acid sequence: CASSHRGAGKETQYF.

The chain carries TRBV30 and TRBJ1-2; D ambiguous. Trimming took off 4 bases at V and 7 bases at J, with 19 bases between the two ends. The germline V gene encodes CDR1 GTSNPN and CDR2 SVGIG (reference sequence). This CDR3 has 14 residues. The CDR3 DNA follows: TGTGCCTGGACGTTGGCCGACACCCCCTTTGGCTACACCTTC. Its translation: CAWTLADTPFGYTF.

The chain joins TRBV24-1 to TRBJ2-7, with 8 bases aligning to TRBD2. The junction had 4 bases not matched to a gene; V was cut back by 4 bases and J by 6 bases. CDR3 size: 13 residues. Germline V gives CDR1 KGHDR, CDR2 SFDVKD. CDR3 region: CATSDGGAGEQYF. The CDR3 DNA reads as TGTGCCACCAGTGACGGGGGGGCCGGCGAGCAGTACTTC.

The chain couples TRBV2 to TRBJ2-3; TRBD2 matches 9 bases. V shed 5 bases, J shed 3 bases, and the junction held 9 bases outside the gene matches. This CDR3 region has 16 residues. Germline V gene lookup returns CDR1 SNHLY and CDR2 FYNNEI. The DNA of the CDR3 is TGTGCCAGCAGTTGGCCGCGGGAGGGAGGGACAGATACGCAGTATTTT. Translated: CASSWPREGGTDTQYF.

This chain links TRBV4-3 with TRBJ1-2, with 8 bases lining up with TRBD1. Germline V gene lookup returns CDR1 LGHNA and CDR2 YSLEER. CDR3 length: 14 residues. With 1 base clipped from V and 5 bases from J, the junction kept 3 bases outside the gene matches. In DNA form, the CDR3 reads TGCGCCAGCAGCCAAGCCGGACAGGGATATGGCTACACCTTC. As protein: CASSQAGQGYGYTF.

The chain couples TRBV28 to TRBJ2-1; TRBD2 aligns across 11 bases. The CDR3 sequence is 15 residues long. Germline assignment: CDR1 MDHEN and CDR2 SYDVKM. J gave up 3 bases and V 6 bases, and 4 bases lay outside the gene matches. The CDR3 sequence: CASSPGLAVYNEQFF. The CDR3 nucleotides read TGTGCCAGCAGCCCGGGACTAGCGGTCTACAATGAGCAGTTCTTC.

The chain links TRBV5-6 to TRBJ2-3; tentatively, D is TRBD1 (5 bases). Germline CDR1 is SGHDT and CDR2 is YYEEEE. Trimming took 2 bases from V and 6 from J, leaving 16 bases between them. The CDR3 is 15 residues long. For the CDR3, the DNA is TGTGCCAGCAGCTTCTTGACAGTCAACCCCGATACGCAGTATTTT. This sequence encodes CASSFLTVNPDTQYF.

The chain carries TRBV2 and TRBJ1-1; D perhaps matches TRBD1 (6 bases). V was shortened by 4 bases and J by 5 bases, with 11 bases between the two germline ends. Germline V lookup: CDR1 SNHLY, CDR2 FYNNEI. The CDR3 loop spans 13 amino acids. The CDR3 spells CASSVAQGTEAFF. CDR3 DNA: TGTGCCAGCAGTGTCGCCCAGGGGACTGAAGCTTTCTTT.

This CDR3 reads CASSKDRPGGYTF. The CDR3, as DNA: TGTGCCAGCAGCAAAGACCGCCCGGGTGGCTACACCTTC. The chain recombines TRBV7-9 with TRBJ1-2; D call uncertain. V lost 5 bases and J lost 7, with 14 bases in between. Germline CDR1 SEHNR, CDR2 FQNEAQ (reference sequence). This CDR3 is built from 13 residues. Filled out from reference TRBV7-9 and TRBJ1-2, the complete variable domain reads DTGVSQNPRHKITKRGQNVTFRCDPISEHNRLYWYRQTLGQGPEFLTYFQNEAQLEKSRLLSDRFSAERPKGSFSTLEIQRTEQGDSAMYLCASSKDRPGGYTFGSGTRLTVV.

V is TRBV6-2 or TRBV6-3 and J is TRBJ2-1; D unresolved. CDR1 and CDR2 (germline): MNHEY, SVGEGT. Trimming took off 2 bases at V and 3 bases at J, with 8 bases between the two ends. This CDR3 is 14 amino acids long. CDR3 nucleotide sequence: TGTGCCAGCAGTTACGTCAGTATCTACAATGAGCAGTTCTTC. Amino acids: CASSYVSIYNEQFF.

CDR3 region: CASSYSEGQGTQYF. In nucleotides, the CDR3 is TGTGCCAGCAGTTACTCGGAGGGCCAGGGGACCCAGTACTTC. The chain employs TRBV6-5 and TRBJ2-5, with a tentative D call TRBD2 (6 bases). CDR1 is MNHEY and CDR2 is SVGAGI in the germline V gene. Between the trimmed V and J ends, which lost 0 bases and 7 bases, there was a span of 12 bases. The CDR3 covers 14 residues.

Here the CDR3 reads CASRDDGQGFNSPLHF. CDR3 DNA: TGTGCCAGCAGGGACGACGGACAGGGGTTTAATTCACCCCTCCACTTT. V usage is TRBV27 and J usage is TRBJ1-6; 9 bases agree with TRBD1. CDR3 size: 16 residues. In germline, CDR1 is MNHEY, CDR2 SMNVEV (reference sequence). V gave up 6 bases and J gave up 6 bases; unmatched junction bases: 9.

The CDR3 spells CASSHQAGGPYEQYF. The CDR3, as DNA: TGCGCCAGCAGCCACCAAGCGGGAGGACCCTACGAGCAGTACTTC. The chain joins TRBV4-1 to TRBJ2-7, with TRBD2 matching 9 bases. Trimming at V came to 3 bases and at J to 2 bases, leaving 5 bases not matched to a gene. The CDR3 spans 15 residues. Germline V gene sequence: CDR1 MGHRA, CDR2 YSYEKL.

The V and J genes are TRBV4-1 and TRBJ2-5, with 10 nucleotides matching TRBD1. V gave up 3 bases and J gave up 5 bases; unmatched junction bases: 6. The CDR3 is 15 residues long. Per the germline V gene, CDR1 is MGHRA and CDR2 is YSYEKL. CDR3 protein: CASSQGTGALETQYF. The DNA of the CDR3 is TGCGCCAGCAGCCAGGGGACAGGGGCTCTGGAGACCCAGTACTTC.

The DNA for the CDR3 is TGTGCCAGCAGTTTGGTCGCCAGGGGAAACACCATATATTTT. It specifies CASSLVARGNTIYF. The V gene is TRBV28, the J gene TRBJ1-3; the D is unclear. Germline CDR1 MDHEN, CDR2 SYDVKM. This CDR3 is 14 amino acids long. Trimming took off 3 bases at V and 4 bases at J, with 10 bases between the two ends.

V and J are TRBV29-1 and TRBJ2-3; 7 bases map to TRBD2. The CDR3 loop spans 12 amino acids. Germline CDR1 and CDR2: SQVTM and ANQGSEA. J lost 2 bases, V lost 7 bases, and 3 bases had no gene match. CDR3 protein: CSGRDYTDTQYF. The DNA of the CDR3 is TGCAGCGGACGGGACTACACAGATACGCAGTATTTT.

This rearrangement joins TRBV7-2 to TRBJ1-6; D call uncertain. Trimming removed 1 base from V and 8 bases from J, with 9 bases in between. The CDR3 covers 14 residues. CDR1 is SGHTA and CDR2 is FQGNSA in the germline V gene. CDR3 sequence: CASSLDRGDSPLHF. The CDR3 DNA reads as TGTGCCAGCAGCTTAGATCGGGGTGATTCACCCCTCCACTTT.

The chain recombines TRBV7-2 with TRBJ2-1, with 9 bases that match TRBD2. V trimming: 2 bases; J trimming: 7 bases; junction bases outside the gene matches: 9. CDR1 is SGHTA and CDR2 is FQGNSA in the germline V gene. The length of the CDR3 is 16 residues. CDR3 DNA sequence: TGTGCCAGCAGCTTATCGGGCGGGGGGGCACGGAATGAGCAGTTCTTC. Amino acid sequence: CASSLSGGGARNEQFF.